The entry below describes one T cell receptor (beta chain). The antigen is unknown. J lost 8 bases, V lost 4 bases, and 5 bases had no gene match. Germline V gene sequence: CDR1 SQVTM, CDR2 ANQGSEA. This CDR3 has 14 residues. It was at deep level that the assay was run. Repertoires were generated with immunoSEQ multiplex PCR, while TCRdb's copy carries only in-frame clones and drops some. The sample has roughly 1,100,000 clones; around 75% are singletons. This entry belongs to a study of shared clonotypes between healthy human individuals. Across the whole study: With ages of 18 to 49, the donors were two women and a few men. Per-donor plates numbered three CD4 naive, three CD4 memory, two CD8 naive and one CD8 memory. Overall study results and limits: Clonotypes not shared had lower generation probabilities than those common to all four donors.

This sequence joins TRBV29-1 and TRBJ2-1; 13 bases are shared with TRBD2. The sequence was obtained from a man aged 18-30 years in good health. The specimen sequenced was memory CD4+ T cells sorted from blood. Specified subset: CD45RA-negative fraction. The CDR3 is CSVGGLAGVDEQFF. In DNA, the CDR3 is TGCAGCGTTGGAGGACTAGCGGGAGTCGATGAGCAGTTCTTC.